Following are 21 T cell receptor beta chains from one sample sequenced in a study of control samples from healthy donors and cancer patients. This table comes from immunoSEQ multiplex PCR, and its TCRdb copy is limited to in-frame clones, with some not included. The data contain roughly 100,000 clones, approximately 90% of them singletons. The specimen was blood. Source of these receptors: a woman aged 18-30 years in good health.

This clone was seen just once. This rearrangement joins TRBV12-5 to TRBJ1-5; TRBD1 matches at 8 bases. Germline loops: CDR1 LGHNT, CDR2 FRNRAP. The junction had 3 bases not matched to a gene; V was cut back by 5 bases and J by 0 bases. The CDR3 contains 15 residues. Here the CDR3 reads CASGTGGYSNQPQHF. In nucleotides, the CDR3 is TGTGCTAGTGGTACAGGGGGATATAGCAATCAGCCCCAGCATTTT.

The chain employs TRBV19 and TRBJ2-3; 11 nucleotides align to TRBD1. The CDR3 runs 14 residues. J was trimmed by 2 bases and V by 8 bases; bases with no gene match: 3. The germline V gene has CDR1 LNHDA and CDR2 SQIVND (reference sequence). As DNA, the CDR3 is TGTGCCAGTTGGACAGGGGGCATCACAGATACGCAGTATTTT. Its protein product is CASWTGGITDTQYF.

V is TRBV15 and J is TRBJ1-2; 10 bases are shared with TRBD1. Germline V gene lookup returns CDR1 LNHNV and CDR2 YYDKDF (reference sequence). This CDR3 is built from 14 residues. V gave up 4 bases and J gave up 5 bases; unmatched junction bases: 4. Here the CDR3 reads CATSIDRGPYGYTF. In DNA form, the CDR3 reads TGTGCCACCAGCATCGACAGGGGGCCTTATGGCTACACCTTC.

A few counts support this clone. The CDR3 protein is CASSPYSLGGFTEAFF. In nucleotides, the CDR3 is TGTGCCAGCTCACCTTACTCGCTTGGCGGATTCACTGAAGCTTTCTTT. This rearrangement joins TRBV18 to TRBJ1-1; D not resolved. Germline CDR1 is KGHSH and CDR2 is LQKENI. The CDR3 is 16 amino acids. Trimming stripped 3 bases from V and 4 bases from J, with 18 bases between.

The chain couples TRBV20-1 to TRBJ1-2, with TRBD1 as a possible D gene (6 bases). Germline CDR1 DFQATT, CDR2 SNEGSKA (reference sequence). V shed 6 bases and J shed 4 bases, with 9 bases lying between them. The CDR3 covers 11 residues. The CDR3 region is CSARGLYGYTF. CDR3 nucleotide sequence: TGCAGTGCCAGGGGCCTCTATGGCTACACCTTC.

This chain joins TRBV11-2 and TRBJ2-1; D is undetermined. This CDR3 region has 16 residues. The V end was cut by 5 bases, the J end by 3 bases, with 17 bases between. The germline CDR1 and CDR2 sequences are SGHAT and FQNNGV. The CDR3 protein is CASSQEPLRHYNEQFF. The CDR3 region has the DNA TGTGCCAGCAGCCAGGAACCCTTAAGGCACTACAATGAGCAGTTCTTC. Using reference TRBV11-2 and TRBJ2-1 for the parts outside the CDR3, the full variable domain is EAGVAQSPRYKIIEKRQSVAFWCNPISGHATLYWYQQILGQGPKLLIQFQNNGVVDDSQLPKDRFSAERLKGVDSTLKIQPAKLEDSAVYLCASSQEPLRHYNEQFFGPGTRLTVL.

The gene calls are TRBV28 and TRBJ2-3; 9 nucleotides align to TRBD2. From germline, CDR1 is MDHEN and CDR2 SYDVKM. The CDR3 extends over 18 amino acids. The V segment lost 6 bases and the J segment 2 bases; nucleotides outside the gene matches: 15. The CDR3 DNA follows: TGTGCCAGCAGACAAATTAAGGGCGCGGGAGGGGTCACAGATACGCAGTATTTT. It translates to CASRQIKGAGGVTDTQYF.

The V gene is TRBV24-1, the J gene TRBJ2-7, with TRBD1 matching 7 bases. The germline gives CDR1 KGHDR, CDR2 SFDVKD. V was clipped by 4 bases and J by 1 base; unmatched bases: 6. This CDR3 region has 15 residues. In DNA form, the CDR3 reads TGTGCCACCAGTGAGAACAGGGGCGGGTCCTACGAGCAGTACTTC. Its translation is CATSENRGGSYEQYF.

V gene TRBV9 combines with J gene TRBJ2-3; no clear D. This CDR3 spans 12 amino acids. V was cut by 4 bases and J by 2 bases, with 5 bases left in between. Germline values: CDR1 SGDLS, CDR2 YYNGEE. CDR3 in amino acids: CASSPTTDTQYF. The CDR3 DNA sequence: TGTGCCAGCAGCCCGACCACAGATACGCAGTATTTT.

The V call is TRBV4-1, the J call TRBJ2-7, with D perhaps matching TRBD1 (6 bases). From germline, CDR1 is MGHRA and CDR2 YSYEKL. V was clipped by 1 base and J by 2 bases, with 9 bases between them. The CDR3 contains 14 residues. Here the CDR3 reads CASSQAQGAYEQYF. In nucleotides, the CDR3 is TGCGCCAGCAGCCAAGCACAGGGAGCCTACGAGCAGTACTTC.

This clone turned up a few times. The chain couples TRBV11-3 to TRBJ2-7; D may correspond to TRBD1 or TRBD2 (5 bases each). The CDR3 has 18 residues. Trimming shortened V by 0 bases and J by 0 bases, and 18 bases separated the two germline ends. Germline CDR1 and CDR2: SGHNT and YENEEA. The CDR3 coding sequence is TGTGCCAGCAGCTTAGAGCGATGGGGGACGGAATACTCCTACGAGCAGTACTTC. Amino acid sequence: CASSLERWGTEYSYEQYF.

In DNA, the CDR3 is TGTGCCAGCAGCGTAAAAAAGGGAGGGATCGCCTACGAGCAGTACTTC. Translated, it gives CASSVKKGGIAYEQYF. This rearrangement joins TRBV9 to TRBJ2-7; 7 positions agree with TRBD2. Germline CDR1 and CDR2: SGDLS and YYNGEE. Trimming cost V 1 base and J 2 bases; bases outside gene matches: 9. The CDR3 extends over 16 amino acids. The variable domain in full, completed from reference TRBV9 and TRBJ2-7, reads DSGVTQTPKHLITATGQRVTLRCSPRSGDLSVYWYQQSLDQGLQFLIQYYNGEERAKGNILERFSAQQFPDLHSELNLSSLELGDSALYFCASSVKKGGIAYEQYFGPGTRLTVT.

The V gene is TRBV6-5, the J gene TRBJ2-7; 10 nucleotides match TRBD1. V gave up 6 bases and J gave up 6 bases; unmatched junction bases: 5. Germline loops: CDR1 MNHEY, CDR2 SVGAGI. This CDR3 has 13 residues. The CDR3 region is CASRRQGAGEQYF. The CDR3 DNA reads as TGTGCCAGCAGACGACAGGGGGCGGGCGAGCAGTACTTC.

V usage is TRBV15 and J usage is TRBJ1-1; 7 bases agree with TRBD1. J was trimmed by 5 bases and V by 2 bases; bases with no gene match: 11. This CDR3 has 16 residues. The germline V gene encodes CDR1 LNHNV and CDR2 YYDKDF (reference sequence). The CDR3 is CATSRNYRQGDTEAFF. The CDR3 region has the DNA TGTGCCACCAGCAGAAACTATAGACAGGGTGATACTGAAGCTTTCTTT. Complete variable domain (other parts from reference TRBV15 and TRBJ1-1): DAMVIQNPRYQVTQFGKPVTLSCSQTLNHNVMYWYQQKSSQAPKLLFHYYDKDFNNEADTPDNFQSRRPNTSFCFLDIRSPGLGDTAMYLCATSRNYRQGDTEAFFGQGTRLTVV.

This clone is a singleton in its sample. The rearrangement uses TRBV27 and TRBJ2-7, with 7 bases identical to TRBD2. CDR3 length equals 16 residues. The V segment lost 1 base and the J segment 2 bases; nucleotides outside the gene matches: 8. The V gene's germline CDR1 is MNHEY and CDR2 SMNVEV (reference sequence). The CDR3 DNA reads as TGTGCCAGCAGTTTATTCTCGGGAGGCTTCCCCTACGAGCAGTACTTC. Encoded protein: CASSLFSGGFPYEQYF.

This clone was recorded a few times. The chain links TRBV12-3 or TRBV12-4 to TRBJ1-1; no definite D call. There are 13 residues in the CDR3. Deletions cut 2 bases from V and 0 bases from J, with 4 bases between. The CDR3 sequence is CASSLKVNTEAFF. The CDR3 nucleotides are TGTGCCAGCAGTTTAAAGGTGAACACTGAAGCTTTCTTT.

This rearrangement joins TRBV10-3 to TRBJ1-1; D possibly corresponds to TRBD1 (6 bases). Trimming cost V 2 bases and J 2 bases, with 12 bases left between them. The CDR3 has 15 amino acids. Germline CDR1 reads ENHRY; CDR2 reads SYGVKD. CDR3 loop: CAISEIGRGNTEAFF. CDR3 nucleotide sequence: TGTGCCATCAGTGAGATAGGCAGGGGAAACACTGAAGCTTTCTTT.

This clone was recorded once. The rearrangement joins TRBV5-4 to TRBJ1-1; D may be TRBD1 (5 bases). Trimming pared 2 bases from V and 5 bases from J, leaving 19 bases between. CDR1 is SGHNT, CDR2 YYREEE, per germline (reference sequence). The CDR3 is made up of 16 amino acids. The CDR3 protein is CASSLGFRRGDTEAFF. Written as DNA, the CDR3 is TGTGCCAGCAGCTTAGGATTCCGGCGAGGGGATACTGAAGCTTTCTTT. Complete variable domain (other parts from reference TRBV5-4 and TRBJ1-1): ETGVTQSPTHLIKTRGQQVTLRCSSQSGHNTVSWYQQALGQGPQFIFQYYREEENGRGNFPPRFSGLQFPNYSSELNVNALELDDSALYLCASSLGFRRGDTEAFFGQGTRLTVV.

V and J are TRBV5-1 and TRBJ2-5, with 8 nucleotides matching TRBD1. There are 15 residues in the CDR3. Germline CDR1 is SGHRS and CDR2 is YFSETQ. Unmatched junction bases numbered 7, after V lost 2 bases and J lost 4 bases. The CDR3 DNA is TGCGCCAGCAGCTTTGCTGGACAGGGACGAGAGACCCAGTACTTC. Translated, it gives CASSFAGQGRETQYF. Full variable domain (remainder filled in from reference TRBV5-1 and TRBJ2-5): KAGVTQTPRYLIKTRGQQVTLSCSPISGHRSVSWYQQTPGQGLQFLFEYFSETQRNKGNFPGRFSGRQFSNSRSEMNVSTLELGDSALYLCASSFAGQGRETQYFGPGTRLLVL.

This rearrangement joins TRBV19 to TRBJ1-5, with 11 bases aligning to TRBD1. Looked up from germline, CDR1 is LNHDA and CDR2 is SQIVND (reference sequence). This CDR3 contains 15 residues. Losses at the gene ends were 6 bases for V and 1 base for J; bases not matched to a gene: 2. The CDR3 DNA reads TGTGCCAGTAGCGGACAGGGGGCGAGCAATCAGCCCCAGCATTTT. This codes for CASSGQGASNQPQHF.

The chain is built from TRBV15 and TRBJ1-2, with D unresolved. With 0 bases removed from V and 2 bases from J, the gap between germline ends came to 7 bases. CDR1 LNHNV and CDR2 YYDKDF come from the germline V gene (reference sequence). The CDR3 length is 14 residues. The CDR3 here is CATSRDPGNYGYTF. CDR3 in DNA: TGTGCCACCAGCAGAGATCCTGGGAACTATGGCTACACCTTC.